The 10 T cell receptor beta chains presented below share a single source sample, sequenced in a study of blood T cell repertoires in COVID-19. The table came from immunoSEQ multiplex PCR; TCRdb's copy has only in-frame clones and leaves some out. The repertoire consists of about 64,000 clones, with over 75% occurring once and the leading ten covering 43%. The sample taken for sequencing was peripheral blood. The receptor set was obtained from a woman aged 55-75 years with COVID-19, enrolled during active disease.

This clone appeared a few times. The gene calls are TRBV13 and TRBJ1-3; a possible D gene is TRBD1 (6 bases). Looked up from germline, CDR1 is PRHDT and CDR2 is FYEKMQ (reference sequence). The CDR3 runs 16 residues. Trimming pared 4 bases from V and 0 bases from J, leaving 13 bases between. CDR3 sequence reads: CASSYGQGLSGNTIYF. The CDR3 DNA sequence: TGTGCCAGCAGCTACGGGCAGGGGCTCTCTGGAAACACCATATATTTT. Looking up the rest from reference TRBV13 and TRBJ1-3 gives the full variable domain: AAGVIQSPRHLIKEKRETATLKCYPIPRHDTVYWYQQGPGQDPQFLISFYEKMQSDKGSIPDRFSAQQFSDYHSELNMSSLELGDSALYFCASSYGQGLSGNTIYFGEGSWLTVV.

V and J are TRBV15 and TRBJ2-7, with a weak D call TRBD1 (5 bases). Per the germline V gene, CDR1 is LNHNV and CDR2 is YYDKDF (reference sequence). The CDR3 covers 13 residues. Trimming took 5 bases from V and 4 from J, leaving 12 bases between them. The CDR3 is CATSGATSYEQYF. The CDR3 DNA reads TGTGCCACCAGCGGGGCGACAAGTTACGAGCAGTACTTC.

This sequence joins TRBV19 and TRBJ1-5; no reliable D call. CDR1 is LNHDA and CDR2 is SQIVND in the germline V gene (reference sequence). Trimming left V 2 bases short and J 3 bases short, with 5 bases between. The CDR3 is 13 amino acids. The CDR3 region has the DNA TGTGCCAGTAGTATATCAATCAATCAGCCCCAGCATTTT. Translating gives CASSISINQPQHF.

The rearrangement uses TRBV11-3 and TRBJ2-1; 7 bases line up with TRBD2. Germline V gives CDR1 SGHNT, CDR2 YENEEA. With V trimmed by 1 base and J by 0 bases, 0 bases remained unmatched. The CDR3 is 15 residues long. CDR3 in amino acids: CASSLGGSSYNEQFF. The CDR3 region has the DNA TGTGCCAGCAGCTTAGGCGGGAGCTCCTACAATGAGCAGTTCTTC.

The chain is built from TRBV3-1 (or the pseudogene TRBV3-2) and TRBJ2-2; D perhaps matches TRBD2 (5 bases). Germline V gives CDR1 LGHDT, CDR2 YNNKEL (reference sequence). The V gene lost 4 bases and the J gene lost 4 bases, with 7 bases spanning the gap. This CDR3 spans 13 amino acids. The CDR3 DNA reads TGTGCCAGCAGCCCACTAGGCACCGGGGAGCTGTTTTTT. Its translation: CASSPLGTGELFF.

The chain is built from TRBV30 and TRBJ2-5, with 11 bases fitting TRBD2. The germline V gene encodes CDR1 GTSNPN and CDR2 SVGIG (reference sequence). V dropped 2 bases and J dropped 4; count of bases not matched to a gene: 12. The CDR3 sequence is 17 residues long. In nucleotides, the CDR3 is TGTGCCTGGAGTTACAGACTAGCGGGATTAGGCACAGAGACCCAGTACTTC. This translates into CAWSYRLAGLGTETQYF.

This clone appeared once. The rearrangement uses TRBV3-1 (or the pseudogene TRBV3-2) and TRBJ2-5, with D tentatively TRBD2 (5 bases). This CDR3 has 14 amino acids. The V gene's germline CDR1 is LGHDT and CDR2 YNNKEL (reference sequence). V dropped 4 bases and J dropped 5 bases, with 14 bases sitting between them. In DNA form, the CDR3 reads TGTGCCAGCAGCCCCGGACTGAGACGGGAGACCCAGTACTTC. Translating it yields CASSPGLRRETQYF.

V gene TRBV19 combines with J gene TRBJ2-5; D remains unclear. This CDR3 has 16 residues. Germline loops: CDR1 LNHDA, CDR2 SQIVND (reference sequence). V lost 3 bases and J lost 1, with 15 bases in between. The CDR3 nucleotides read TGTGCCAGTAGTATTGTGAGGCAGACCCTCCAAGAGACCCAGTACTTC. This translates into CASSIVRQTLQETQYF.

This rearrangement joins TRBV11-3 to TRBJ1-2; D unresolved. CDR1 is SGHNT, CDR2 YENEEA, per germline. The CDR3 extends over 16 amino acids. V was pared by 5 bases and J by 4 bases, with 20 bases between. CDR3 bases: TGTGCCAGCAGCAAAACCGGGTCCTCTCCTTTCTATGGCTACACCTTC. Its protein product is CASSKTGSSPFYGYTF.

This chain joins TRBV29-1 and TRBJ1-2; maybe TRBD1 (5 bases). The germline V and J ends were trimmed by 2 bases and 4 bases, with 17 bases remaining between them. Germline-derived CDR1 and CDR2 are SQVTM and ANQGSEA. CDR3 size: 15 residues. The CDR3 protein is CSVESPGFGSYGYTF. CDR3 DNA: TGCAGCGTTGAAAGCCCAGGGTTCGGCAGCTATGGCTACACCTTC. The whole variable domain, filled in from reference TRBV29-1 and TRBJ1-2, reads SAVISQKPSRDICQRGTSLTIQCQVDSQVTMMFWYRQQPGQSLTLIATANQGSEATYESGFVIDKFPISRPNLTFSTLTVSNMSPEDSSIYLCSVESPGFGSYGYTFGSGTRLTVV.